This entry lists 24 T cell receptor beta chains sequenced from one sample in a study of T cells in Graves' hyperthyroidism and ophthalmopathy. The source material, RNA transcripts, was used to amplify TCR beta CDR3 regions. A set of HTBI primers served as the primers for a first-round RT-PCR of the TCR CDR3. TCRdb used MiXCR to reprocess the multiplex PCR reads, holding one entry per CDR3 protein. The sample lists 200,000 to 250,000 distinct CDR3 sequences; about 16% were seen once. Input material: blood. These TCRs come from a man in his forties with Graves' hyperthyroidism.

J is TRBJ2-1 and V is TRBV19; D may correspond to TRBD1 or TRBD2 (5 bases each). The CDR3 is made up of 12 amino acids. Trimming left V 3 bases short and J 11 bases short, with 11 bases between. The germline V gene encodes CDR1 LNHDA and CDR2 SQIVND (reference sequence). The CDR3: CASSISRGQQFF. CDR3 in DNA: TGTGCCAGTAGTATCAGCCGGGGACAGCAGTTCTTC.

The chain links TRBV5-1 to TRBJ2-5; D uncertain. The V end was cut by 2 bases, the J end by 5 bases, with 7 bases between. Germline V gene sequence: CDR1 SGHRS, CDR2 YFSETQ. The CDR3 is 12 residues long. CDR3 nucleotides: TGCGCCAGCAGCTTCGAGGTGGAGACCCAGTACTTC. Translating it yields CASSFEVETQYF.

This clonotype was counted many times. J is TRBJ1-1 and V is TRBV7-9, with 8 bases aligning to TRBD1. CDR3 length: 16 residues. The V and J ends lost 5 bases and 0 bases, in that order; junction bases with no gene match: 8. Germline V gene data show CDR1 as SEHNR and CDR2 as FQNEAQ (reference sequence). Here the CDR3 DNA reads TGTGCCAGCAGCCCCCAGACAGGGGCCCTGAACACTGAAGCTTTCTTT. It yields the protein CASSPQTGALNTEAFF.

This clonotype was observed at least ten times. The rearrangement uses TRBV2 and TRBJ1-2; D is perhaps TRBD1 (5 bases). V dropped 7 bases and J dropped 2 bases, with 11 bases sitting between them. The CDR3 has 13 amino acids. Germline assignment: CDR1 SNHLY and CDR2 FYNNEI. The CDR3 DNA reads TGTGCCAGCACTCCCGGGACCAACTATGGCTACACCTTC. The encoded protein is CASTPGTNYGYTF.

This clonotype was seen ten or more times. The chain joins TRBV7-9 to TRBJ2-5; D not certain. The germline V gene has CDR1 SEHNR and CDR2 FQNEAQ (reference sequence). The CDR3 is 13 amino acids. The V end lost 3 bases, the J end lost 5 bases, and 10 bases lay between the germline ends. CDR3 sequence: CASSFPGLETQYF. The CDR3 DNA sequence: TGTGCCAGCAGCTTCCCGGGTCTGGAGACCCAGTACTTC.

This chain links TRBV4-1 with TRBJ1-2, with D unresolved. The length of the CDR3 is 13 residues. V was shortened by 0 bases and J by 5 bases, with 7 bases between the two germline ends. CDR1 and CDR2 (germline): MGHRA, YSYEKL. The CDR3 region is CASSQDELYGYTF. In DNA form, the CDR3 reads TGCGCCAGCAGCCAAGATGAACTTTATGGCTACACCTTC.

This clonotype was found many times. The CDR3 DNA follows: TGCAGTGCTAGACTTAGGCCCTGGGGGGTCTATGGCTACACCTTC. It encodes CSARLRPWGVYGYTF. This chain joins TRBV20-1 and TRBJ1-2; TRBD1 is a possible D gene (5 bases). This CDR3 contains 15 residues. Germline CDR1 is DFQATT and CDR2 is SNEGSKA (reference sequence). The germline V and J ends were trimmed by 2 bases and 4 bases, with 17 bases remaining between them.

This clonotype has just a few counts. The chain recombines TRBV5-1 with TRBJ1-6; 8 positions match TRBD1. The CDR3 sequence is 16 residues long. Germline CDR1 is SGHRS and CDR2 is YFSETQ. Losses at the gene ends were 4 bases for V and 7 bases for J; bases not matched to a gene: 10. CDR3 amino acids: CASSQTPGGKNSPLHF. The CDR3 coding sequence is TGCGCCAGCAGCCAGACCCCAGGGGGCAAGAATTCACCCCTCCACTTT.

As to this clonotype: This may be a read error: a much more frequent sequence differs by one nucleotide. The chain has TRBV5-1 and TRBJ2-1; D may be TRBD2 (7 bases). V was cut by 2 bases and J by 6 bases, with 15 bases left in between. The germline gives CDR1 SGHRS, CDR2 YFSETQ. The CDR3 spans 15 residues. The CDR3: CASSFTIGGLNEQFF. Written as DNA, the CDR3 is TGCGCCAGCAGCTTTACTATCGGGGGGCTCAATGAGCAGTTCTTC.

About this clonotype itself: A single base separates this from a much larger clone, so it may be a read error. The genes are TRBV12-3 or TRBV12-4 and TRBJ2-5; no reliable D call. This CDR3 is built from 14 residues. Between the trimmed V and J ends, which lost 5 bases and 0 bases, there was a span of 10 bases. The CDR3 protein is CASSLSPDQETQYF. DNA for the CDR3: TGTGCCAGCAGTCTAAGCCCGGACCAAGAGACCCAGTACTTC.

The chain has TRBV4-2 and TRBJ2-2; D is possibly TRBD2 (8 bases). The CDR3 contains 19 residues. Germline assignment: CDR1 LGHNA and CDR2 YNFKEQ. With 4 bases removed from V and 2 bases from J, the gap between germline ends came to 23 bases. CDR3 sequence (DNA): TGTGCCAGCAGCCCGAGGGGGCTAGGGCGGGGGGTTAACACCGGGGAGCTGTTTTTT. Translated, it gives CASSPRGLGRGVNTGELFF.

This clonotype was seen repeatedly, ten times or more. The V and J genes are TRBV28 and TRBJ2-3, with 16 bases fitting TRBD2. The CDR3 is 19 amino acids. The junction had 9 bases not matched to a gene; V was cut back by 1 base and J by 5 bases. Germline CDR1 is MDHEN and CDR2 is SYDVKM. The CDR3 sequence: CASSLFVPGLAGGRDTQYF. The DNA of the CDR3 is TGTGCCAGCAGTTTATTCGTTCCGGGACTAGCGGGGGGGAGAGATACGCAGTATTTT.

At least ten counts were recorded for this clonotype. The chain employs TRBV30 and TRBJ2-3; D not certain. This CDR3 comprises 11 residues. Germline lookup yields CDR1 GTSNPN and CDR2 SVGIG (reference sequence). V lost 5 bases to trimming and J lost 2 bases, with 5 bases between them. CDR3 coding DNA: TGTGCCTGGGAATTCACAGATACGCAGTATTTT. Its protein product is CAWEFTDTQYF.

This rearrangement joins TRBV5-6 to TRBJ2-2; D uncertain. V was trimmed by 3 bases and J by 1 base, leaving 7 bases between them. The length of the CDR3 is 14 residues. Germline CDR1 reads SGHDT; CDR2 reads YYEEEE. The CDR3 DNA follows: TGTGCCAGCAGCTCCCAGGAGAACACCGGGGAGCTGTTTTTT. It translates to CASSSQENTGELFF.

This chain joins TRBV4-1 and TRBJ2-5, with unresolved D. Germline V gene sequence: CDR1 MGHRA, CDR2 YSYEKL. V shed 2 bases and J shed 13 bases, with 11 bases lying between them. The CDR3 covers 11 residues. The CDR3 protein is CASSQFGPLYF. The DNA for the CDR3 is TGCGCCAGCAGCCAATTTGGCCCGTTGTACTTC.

The gene calls are TRBV29-1 and TRBJ2-7; no definite D call. V lost 4 bases and J 3 bases, leaving 16 bases between the germline ends. Germline CDR1 SQVTM, CDR2 ANQGSEA. CDR3 length: 14 amino acids. The DNA of the CDR3 is TGCAGCGTTGCTGACCCATGGCCCTACTACGAGCAGTACTTC. Amino acids: CSVADPWPYYEQYF.

This clonotype was observed at least ten times. J is TRBJ2-1 and V is TRBV7-6; 11 bases agree with TRBD1. Germline V CDR1 and CDR2: SGHVS, FNYEAQ. With V trimmed by 5 bases and J by 7 bases, 7 bases remained unmatched. CDR3 length: 15 residues. The CDR3 region has the DNA TGTGCCAGCAGCGTCCGGGACAGGGGGATGAATGAGCAGTTCTTC. It translates to CASSVRDRGMNEQFF.

This clonotype was recorded at least ten times. V gene TRBV3-1 combines with J gene TRBJ1-2, with 10 nucleotides matching TRBD1. The CDR3 is 14 amino acids. Germline CDR1 is LGHDT and CDR2 is YNNKEL (reference sequence). J lost 3 bases, V lost 4 bases, and 2 bases had no gene match. The CDR3 DNA reads as TGTGCCAGCAGCCGGGACAGGGGCTACTATGGCTACACCTTC. This translates into CASSRDRGYYGYTF.

This clonotype was counted ten times or more. V and J are TRBV19 and TRBJ1-1; D is perhaps TRBD1 (5 bases). The V end lost 3 bases, the J end lost 6 bases, and 11 bases lay between the germline ends. The CDR3 covers 13 residues. CDR1 and CDR2 (germline): LNHDA, SQIVND (reference sequence). CDR3 sequence: CASSMRQLPEAFF. The CDR3 DNA follows: TGTGCCAGTAGTATGCGACAGTTGCCTGAAGCTTTCTTT.

This clonotype was counted ten times or more. This chain uses TRBV6-6 with TRBJ1-2; no clear D. The CDR3 is made up of 14 amino acids. Germline assignment: CDR1 MNHNY and CDR2 SVGAGI (reference sequence). Trimming took 1 base from V and 2 from J, leaving 8 bases between them. The CDR3 DNA sequence: TGTGCCAGCAGTTACTATACGGAAAACTATGGCTACACCTTC. It codes for CASSYYTENYGYTF.

The table lists this clonotype with many counts. This chain joins TRBV20-1 and TRBJ1-6; 8 nucleotides match TRBD1. This CDR3 contains 13 residues. Germline values: CDR1 DFQATT, CDR2 SNEGSKA (reference sequence). The V and J ends lost 4 bases and 6 bases, in that order; junction bases with no gene match: 2. CDR3 residues: CSANRGTNSPLHF. CDR3 in DNA: TGCAGTGCTAACAGGGGGACTAATTCACCCCTCCACTTT.

This clonotype was detected many times. The V and J genes are TRBV28 and TRBJ2-7, with 7 bases matching TRBD1. Germline loops: CDR1 MDHEN, CDR2 SYDVKM. The ends lost 4 bases at V and 3 bases at J; junction bases unmatched: 6. The CDR3 covers 14 residues. This CDR3 reads CASSSTRDSYEQYF. The CDR3 DNA follows: TGTGCCAGCAGTTCAACCCGGGACAGCTACGAGCAGTACTTC.

This clonotype showed up many times. The chain couples TRBV20-1 to TRBJ2-5; 9 bases fit TRBD2. V trimming: 5 bases; J trimming: 5 bases; junction bases outside the gene matches: 9. From germline, CDR1 is DFQATT and CDR2 SNEGSKA (reference sequence). The length of the CDR3 is 14 residues. CDR3 bases: TGCAGTGCTGCGGGAGGGGTAGCGGGGGAGACCCAGTACTTC. Amino acid sequence: CSAAGGVAGETQYF.

The table lists this clonotype with many counts. V is TRBV20-1 and J is TRBJ2-7, with D unclear. Trimming shortened V by 0 bases and J by 7 bases, and 13 bases separated the two germline ends. The CDR3 has 13 amino acids. Germline CDR1 reads DFQATT; CDR2 reads SNEGSKA (reference sequence). CDR3 protein: CSARDPAASEQYF. The CDR3 nucleotides are TGCAGTGCTAGAGATCCCGCGGCGTCGGAGCAGTACTTC.